The clone carrying this TCR beta chain occurred once. This sample stems from a study of OX40 agonist ivuxolimab in advanced cancers. This CDR3 comprises 15 residues. CDR1 and CDR2 (germline): LNHDA, SQIVND (reference sequence). V dropped 4 bases and J dropped 0; count of bases not matched to a gene: 5. Repertoires were generated with immunoSEQ multiplex PCR, while TCRdb's copy carries only in-frame clones and drops some. The sample carries tens of thousands of clones, 89% recorded once. This clonotype originated in an adult with an advanced solid tumor such as melanoma, head and neck, liver or kidney cancer. V usage is TRBV19 and J usage is TRBJ1-2, with TRBD1 matching 7 bases. The sequencing used CD4+ or CD8+ T cells sorted from blood, collected in a trial of the OX40 agonist ivuxolimab. The CDR3 region is CASSKRQGANYGYTF. The CDR3 DNA reads TGTGCCAGTAGTAAAAGACAGGGAGCTAACTATGGCTACACCTTC.